The 5 T cell receptor beta chains listed next were all sequenced from one sample in a study of human T cells and chemical hapten exposure. TCRdb re-called the RACE reads with MiXCR, one entry per CDR3 protein. This table has about 190,000 distinct CDR3 sequences, under 25% appearing once. Indicated time point: patch test 3, about 24 weeks after DPC sensitization. Treatment specified: therapeutic diphenylcyclopropenone sensitization with weekly scalp DPC. Here the sequenced sample was whole blood, taken in connection with sensitization to the hapten diphenylcyclopropenone (DPC). Receptors originate from a woman aged 40 to 50 with alopecia areata. Some clones in this sample may be carry-over from other donors' samples.

This clonotype showed up just a few times. This sequence joins TRBV5-1 and TRBJ2-1; no definite D call. CDR3 length: 15 amino acids. V gave up 0 bases and J gave up 3 bases, with 10 bases separating them. Germline CDR1 is SGHRS and CDR2 is YFSETQ. CDR3 in amino acids: CASSLGTADYNEQFF. The CDR3 DNA is TGCGCCAGCAGCTTGGGTACAGCCGACTACAATGAGCAGTTCTTC.

The chain joins TRBV7-9 to TRBJ1-1, with D unresolved. The CDR3 contains 13 residues. Deletions cut 3 bases from V and 4 bases from J, with 9 bases between. Germline CDR1 and CDR2: SEHNR and FQNEAQ (reference sequence). The CDR3 spells CASSFDRGTEAFF. The CDR3 DNA is TGTGCCAGCAGCTTTGACCGGGGCACTGAAGCTTTCTTT.

This clonotype was counted between two and nine times. The rearrangement joins TRBV4-3 to TRBJ2-7; D uncertain. Trimming left V 2 bases short and J 4 bases short, with 21 bases between. CDR3 length: 17 amino acids. Looked up from germline, CDR1 is LGHNA and CDR2 is YSLEER. Here the CDR3 DNA reads TGCGCCAGCAGCCAATATTTCGTATCGGACCGGCTGTACGAGCAGTACTTC. Protein: CASSQYFVSDRLYEQYF.

J is TRBJ2-7 and V is TRBV6-5, with TRBD1 identical over 11 bases. The CDR3 is 13 amino acids. The germline gives CDR1 MNHEY, CDR2 SVGAGI. V shed 7 bases and J 6 bases; nucleotides not matched to a gene: 5. The CDR3 bases are TGTGCCAGCACCCGGACAGGGGGCGGCGAGCAGTACTTC. It codes for CASTRTGGGEQYF.

This clonotype was seen only a few times. This chain uses TRBV20-1 with TRBJ2-3; TRBD1 matches at 7 bases. Germline CDR1 reads DFQATT; CDR2 reads SNEGSKA (reference sequence). The CDR3 contains 14 residues. The V gene end was trimmed by 4 bases and the J gene end by 4 bases; junction bases not matched to a gene: 8. DNA for the CDR3: TGCAGTGCTAATAAGGGGGCCGGTGCAGATACGCAGTATTTT. Its translation: CSANKGAGADTQYF.